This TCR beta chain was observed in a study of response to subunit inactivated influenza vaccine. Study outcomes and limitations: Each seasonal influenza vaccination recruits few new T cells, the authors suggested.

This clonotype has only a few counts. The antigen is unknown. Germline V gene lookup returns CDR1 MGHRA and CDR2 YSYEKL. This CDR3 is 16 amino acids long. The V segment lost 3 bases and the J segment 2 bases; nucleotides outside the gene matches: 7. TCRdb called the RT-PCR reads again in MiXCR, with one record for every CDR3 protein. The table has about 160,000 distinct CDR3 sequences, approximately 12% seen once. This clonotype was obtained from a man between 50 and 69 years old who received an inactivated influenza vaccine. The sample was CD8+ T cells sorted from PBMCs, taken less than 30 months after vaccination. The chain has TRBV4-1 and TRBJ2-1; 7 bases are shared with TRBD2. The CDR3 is CASSQLVGRTYNEQFF. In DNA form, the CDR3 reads TGCGCCAGCAGCCAGCTTGTCGGGAGGACCTACAATGAGCAGTTCTTC.